The 20 T cell receptor beta chains presented below share a single source sample, sequenced in a study of T cells in Graves' hyperthyroidism and ophthalmopathy. The CDR3 regions of TCR beta were amplified from RNA transcripts. Carried out on the TCR CDR3, a first-round RT-PCR used the HTBI primer set. TCRdb processed the multiplex PCR reads anew with MiXCR; each CDR3 protein has one entry. The sample has roughly 840,000 distinct CDR3 sequences, around 39% seen once; the top ten hold about 9%. Sequenced material: blood. Source of these receptors: a man between 18 and 35 years old with Graves' hyperthyroidism.

This clonotype has at least ten counts. The J gene is TRBJ2-6, the V gene TRBV7-2, with a tentative D call TRBD1 (5 bases). The V gene's germline CDR1 is SGHTA and CDR2 FQGNSA. CDR3 length: 18 residues. Between the trimmed V and J ends, which lost 5 bases and 0 bases, there was a span of 17 bases. The CDR3 spells CASSLGLRGSSGANVLTF. The CDR3 nucleotides are TGTGCCAGCAGCCTCGGGCTAAGGGGAAGCTCTGGGGCCAACGTCCTGACTTTC. Full variable domain (outside the CDR3, taken from reference TRBV7-2 and TRBJ2-6): GAGVSQSPSNKVTEKGKDVELRCDPISGHTALYWYRQSLGQGLEFLIYFQGNSAPDKSGLPSDRFSAERTGGSVSTLTIQRTQQEDSAVYLCASSLGLRGSSGANVLTFGAGSRLTVL.

This clonotype showed up just a few times. The V and J genes are TRBV20-1 and TRBJ2-7; possibly TRBD1 or TRBD2 for D (5 bases each). The CDR3 is 13 residues long. Per germline, CDR1 DFQATT and CDR2 SNEGSKA (reference sequence). V lost 4 bases to trimming and J lost 3 bases, with 13 bases between them. The CDR3 coding sequence is TGCAGTGCTACCGGGACGGACGACTACGAGCAGTACTTC. Amino acids: CSATGTDDYEQYF.

V and J are TRBV2 and TRBJ2-5; 11 nucleotides align to TRBD2. Germline trimming cut 8 bases from V and 3 bases from J; bases unmatched to any gene: 2. The germline gives CDR1 SNHLY, CDR2 FYNNEI. This CDR3 is 13 amino acids long. The CDR3 DNA reads TGTGCCAGCTTGGGACTAGCGGAAGAGACCCAGTACTTC. This codes for CASLGLAEETQYF.

A few counts support this clonotype. This chain connects TRBV5-1 to TRBJ1-3, with D maybe TRBD1 (6 bases). V lost 4 bases to trimming and J lost 8 bases, with 16 bases between them. CDR1 and CDR2 (germline): SGHRS, YFSETQ. CDR3 length equals 14 residues. CDR3 sequence reads: CASSQQGGWDTIYF. The CDR3 region has the DNA TGCGCCAGCAGCCAACAGGGAGGGTGGGACACCATATATTTT. Drawing the rest from reference TRBV5-1 and TRBJ1-3, the complete variable domain is KAGVTQTPRYLIKTRGQQVTLSCSPISGHRSVSWYQQTPGQGLQFLFEYFSETQRNKGNFPGRFSGRQFSNSRSEMNVSTLELGDSALYLCASSQQGGWDTIYFGEGSWLTVV.

This clonotype was counted many times. V usage is TRBV20-1 and J usage is TRBJ1-1, with unresolved D. The V gene's germline CDR1 is DFQATT and CDR2 SNEGSKA (reference sequence). The CDR3 loop spans 14 amino acids. The ends were cut back, 0 bases at V and 0 bases at J, with 8 bases in the middle. The CDR3: CSARDHSMNTEAFF. Written as DNA, the CDR3 is TGCAGTGCTAGAGATCACAGCATGAACACTGAAGCTTTCTTT.

The CDR3 reads CASSPDRADENTEAFF. The CDR3 DNA is TGTGCCAGCAGCCCTGACAGGGCCGACGAGAACACTGAAGCTTTCTTT. The genes are TRBV11-2 and TRBJ1-1; 7 nucleotides match TRBD1. The germline CDR1 and CDR2 sequences are SGHAT and FQNNGV. The junction had 10 bases not matched to a gene; V was cut back by 5 bases and J by 1 base. CDR3 size: 16 residues.

This clonotype was picked up a small number of times. This sequence joins TRBV7-2 and TRBJ2-7; D call uncertain. This CDR3 is built from 13 residues. V was trimmed by 11 bases and J by 5 bases, leaving 19 bases between them. Germline lookup yields CDR1 SGHTA and CDR2 FQGNSA. CDR3 sequence (DNA): TGTGCCTGGAGTGTTGCCACCAAACACGAGCAGTACTTC. As protein: CAWSVATKHEQYF.

Turning to this clonotype: Given the absence of the conserved phenylalanine or tryptophan at the CDR3 end, a read error is likely. The CDR3 reads CASSLGTGNTIYS. CDR3 in DNA: TGTGCCAGCAGCTTGGGCACTGGAAACACCATATATTCT. The chain combines TRBV7-6 with TRBJ1-3; D unresolved. The CDR3 sequence is 13 residues long. Germline values: CDR1 SGHVS, CDR2 FNYEAQ. The V end was cut by 3 bases, the J end by 2 bases, with 5 bases between.

This clonotype has a handful of counts. The chain has TRBV10-3 and TRBJ1-5, with TRBD1 as a possible D gene (6 bases). Germline CDR1 reads ENHRY; CDR2 reads SYGVKD. This CDR3 has 15 amino acids. The V end was cut by 2 bases, the J end by 9 bases, with 17 bases between. CDR3 residues: CAISESIGGPRPQHF. For the CDR3, the DNA is TGTGCCATCAGTGAGAGTATCGGGGGCCCCCGGCCCCAGCATTTT.

This clonotype was seen a few times. This chain joins TRBV19 and TRBJ1-1; TRBD1 matches 7 bases. V was clipped by 3 bases and J by 7 bases; unmatched bases: 11. In germline, CDR1 is LNHDA, CDR2 SQIVND (reference sequence). The CDR3 runs to 15 residues. The CDR3 nucleotides are TGTGCCAGTAGTATCCAGGGACAGCAGGTGGGTGAAGCTTTCTTT. This sequence encodes CASSIQGQQVGEAFF. The full variable domain, in which reference TRBV19 and TRBJ1-1 provide the parts outside the CDR3, is DGGITQSPKYLFRKEGQNVTLSCEQNLNHDAMYWYRQDPGQGLRLIYYSQIVNDFQKGDIAEGYSVSREKKESFPLTVTSAQKNPTAFYLCASSIQGQQVGEAFFGQGTRLTVV.

This clonotype was seen at least ten times. The V and J genes are TRBV24-1 and TRBJ1-4; unclear D gene. Germline V gene sequence: CDR1 KGHDR, CDR2 SFDVKD. The CDR3 totals 14 residues. Deletions cut 4 bases from V and 8 bases from J, with 13 bases between. The chain's CDR3 is CATSEKGRPEKLFF. CDR3 bases: TGTGCCACCAGTGAGAAGGGAAGGCCAGAAAAACTGTTTTTT.

This clonotype was seen ten or more times. At one of its ends the junction is not consistent with the germline gene, which may arise from a read error. The rearrangement links TRBV2 to TRBJ1-3; the match to TRBD1 covers 9 bases. This CDR3 is 11 amino acids long. Per germline, CDR1 SNHLY and CDR2 FYNNEI. The CDR3 DNA is TGTGCCAGCAATGGCGGGACAGGGATTGATTTT. The encoded protein is CASNGGTGIDF.

On this clonotype itself: This may stem from a read error, because a much larger clone lies one nucleotide away. The gene calls are TRBV2 and TRBJ1-5, with D perhaps matching TRBD1 (6 bases). This CDR3 has 14 residues. Germline loops: CDR1 SNHLY, CDR2 FYNNEI. CDR3 residues: CARSEARGGQPQHF. The CDR3 DNA is TGTGCCAGGAGTGAAGCTCGGGGGGGCCAGCCCCAGCATTTT.

The table lists this clonotype with many counts. The rearrangement joins TRBV20-1 to TRBJ1-3; no clear D. Looked up from germline, CDR1 is DFQATT and CDR2 is SNEGSKA (reference sequence). This CDR3 spans 12 amino acids. V was shortened by 1 base and J by 4 bases, with 5 bases between the two germline ends. The CDR3 sequence is CSARGTGNTIYF. The CDR3 nucleotides read TGCAGTGCTAGAGGGACGGGAAACACCATATATTTT.

Regarding this clonotype: One end of the junction fails to match germline, which may point to a read error. The chain uses TRBV7-2 and TRBJ2-6, with D possibly being TRBD2 (6 bases). The CDR3 has 17 residues. In germline, CDR1 is SGHTA, CDR2 FQGNSA. The CDR3 loop is CASSVAGGGTGANVLTF. The DNA for the CDR3 is TGTGCCAGCAGCGTAGCCGGGGGAGGCACTGGGGCCAACGTCCTGACTTTC.

The genes are TRBV6-5 and TRBJ1-5; TRBD1 matches 7 bases. J lost 3 bases, V lost 7 bases, and 9 bases had no gene match. The CDR3 runs to 15 residues. Germline loops: CDR1 MNHEY, CDR2 SVGAGI. The CDR3 region is CASKQGRSFNQPQHF. The DNA of the CDR3 is TGTGCCAGCAAACAGGGGCGATCATTCAATCAGCCCCAGCATTTT.

On this clonotype itself: A much more abundant neighbour one base away suggests this may be a read error. This chain joins TRBV20-1 and TRBJ2-7, with D possibly matching TRBD1 (6 bases). The ends were cut back, 1 base at V and 3 bases at J, with 10 bases in the middle. This CDR3 comprises 13 residues. The germline V gene encodes CDR1 DFQATT and CDR2 SNEGSKA (reference sequence). CDR3 DNA: TGCAGTGCTAGAGGCGAGGGGGACTACGAGCAGTACTTC. This gives the protein CSARGEGDYEQYF.

This clonotype was counted a few times. This sequence joins TRBV12-3 or TRBV12-4 and TRBJ1-5; D gene ambiguous. The CDR3 totals 17 residues. Trimming stripped 0 bases from V and 6 bases from J, with 18 bases between. The DNA for the CDR3 is TGTGCCAGCAGTTTAGCGTTATGGGATACGGGTCGTCAGCCCCAGCATTTT. It yields the protein CASSLALWDTGRQPQHF.

This chain links TRBV6-4 with TRBJ1-1, with D hard to call. This CDR3 region has 14 residues. Trimming pared 3 bases from V and 1 base from J, leaving 9 bases between. Germline CDR1 is MRHNA and CDR2 is SNTAGT. CDR3 coding DNA: TGTGCCAGCAGTGAAATGGAGGGGAACACTGAAGCTTTCTTT. It yields the protein CASSEMEGNTEAFF.

This clonotype came up a few times. Written as DNA, the CDR3 is TGTGCCAGCAGACCGGTCGGGGTATCTGAAGCTTTCTTT. This sequence encodes CASRPVGVSEAFF. This chain joins TRBV7-2 and TRBJ1-1; D gene uncertain. The CDR3 totals 13 residues. Germline V gives CDR1 SGHTA, CDR2 FQGNSA. V was cut by 6 bases and J by 6 bases, with 14 bases left in between.